This T cell receptor (beta chain) was captured by sequencing in a study of T cell repertoires in cytomegalovirus infection. Study context: Public TCR beta signatures provided an indication of both CMV infection and a matching HLA type.

Study-level results: Individuals carrying CMV plus the relevant HLA were identified by cumulative frequency of public TCR beta families.

TCRdb re-analysed the reads in MiXCR, keeping a single row per CDR3 protein. The sample has fewer than 1,000,000 distinct CDR3 sequences, roughly a third seen once. This CDR3 comprises 18 residues. Trimming cost V 3 bases and J 2 bases; bases outside gene matches: 15. Per germline, CDR1 MGHDK and CDR2 SYGVNS. Concerning this clonotype itself: What it recognizes is unknown.

This chain uses TRBV25-1 with TRBJ1-2; 7 bases line up with TRBD1. This clonotype originated in a human donor in good health (CMV status not recorded). Some clones in this sample may be carry-over from other donors' samples. Sequencing used cultured CD8+ T cells from PBMCs, obtained from culture after CMV antigen stimulation. Here the CDR3 DNA reads TGTGCCAGCAGTGACTTGTTCAAGGGGGCAGGGGGAAACTATGGCTACACCTTC. Translating it yields CASSDLFKGAGGNYGYTF.